These 32 T cell receptor beta chains were sequenced from one sample in a study of cytomegalovirus exposure and HLA in healthy donors. Sequencing used immunoSEQ multiplex PCR; TCRdb keeps in-frame clones, though not all of them. The sample lists about 220,000 clones, roughly 89% seen once, with 2% to 3% in the top ten. The sequenced sample consisted of PBMCs. The origin of the receptors is a man aged 18-30 years in good health and CMV-seronegative.

This clone has just a few counts. The chain employs TRBV2 and TRBJ2-7; 8 bases line up with TRBD1. CDR3 length: 14 residues. Germline lookup yields CDR1 SNHLY and CDR2 FYNNEI. Trimming removed 8 bases from V and 5 bases from J; junction bases left unmatched: 11. CDR3: CASGTGQGRDEQYF. CDR3 nucleotide sequence: TGTGCCAGCGGAACAGGACAGGGTCGGGACGAGCAGTACTTC.

J is TRBJ2-7 and V is TRBV28, with a possible D match to TRBD2 (5 bases). This CDR3 contains 15 residues. Germline CDR1 is MDHEN and CDR2 is SYDVKM. Between the trimmed V and J ends, which lost 11 bases and 6 bases, there was a span of 26 bases. CDR3 in amino acids: CASSSSPRGLGEQYF. CDR3 bases: TGTGCCTCCAGCTCATCCCCTCGGGGATTAGGCGAGCAGTACTTC. Full variable domain (outside the CDR3, taken from reference TRBV28 and TRBJ2-7): DVKVTQSSRYLVKRTGEKVFLECVQDMDHENMFWYRQDPGLGLRLIYFSYDVKMKEKGDIPEGYSVSREKKERFSLILESASTNQTSMYLCASSSSPRGLGEQYFGPGTRLTVT.

The rearrangement uses TRBV7-9 and TRBJ2-7, with D unclear. CDR3 size: 13 residues. V was trimmed by 5 bases and J by 3 bases, leaving 11 bases between them. The V gene's germline CDR1 is SEHNR and CDR2 FQNEAQ (reference sequence). DNA of the CDR3: TGTGCCAGCAGCGCACCGACAAGCTACGAGCAGTACTTC. This translates into CASSAPTSYEQYF.

This rearrangement joins TRBV9 to TRBJ1-2, with D unresolved. The CDR3 is made up of 15 amino acids. V lost 4 bases and J 3 bases, leaving 16 bases between the germline ends. Germline V gene sequence: CDR1 SGDLS, CDR2 YYNGEE. CDR3 sequence: CASSPHPGGDYGYTF. As DNA, the CDR3 is TGTGCCAGCAGCCCCCATCCGGGAGGAGACTATGGCTACACCTTC.

This clone was observed once. CDR3 DNA sequence: TGCAGTGCTAGAGATCGTACTAGAGCTTTCTTT. Residues: CSARDRTRAFF. The V gene is TRBV20-1, the J gene TRBJ1-1, with D uncertain. Germline loops: CDR1 DFQATT, CDR2 SNEGSKA (reference sequence). Trimming took 0 bases from V and 10 from J, leaving 9 bases between them. This CDR3 comprises 11 residues.

Comments on this clone: Its ends do not fully match the called genes, so a read error is possible. The rearrangement joins TRBV5-6 to TRBJ1-1; 8 bases agree with TRBD1. Germline V lookup: CDR1 SGHDT, CDR2 YYEEEE. This CDR3 is 16 amino acids long. For the CDR3, the DNA is TGTGCCAGCACCTTGATCAGGGGGCGCTTTACCACTGAAGCTTTCTTT. This codes for CASTLIRGRFTTEAFF.

The chain uses TRBV5-4 and TRBJ2-4, with 9 bases that match TRBD1. V was pared by 3 bases and J by 4 bases, with 11 bases of the junction left unmatched. The CDR3 is 17 amino acids. Germline V gene sequence: CDR1 SGHNT, CDR2 YYREEE (reference sequence). The CDR3 sequence is CASSSYRDRAAKNIQYF. The CDR3 DNA sequence: TGTGCCAGCAGCTCCTACCGGGACAGGGCAGCAAAAAACATTCAGTACTTC.

The chain carries TRBV7-2 and TRBJ1-5; D gene unclear. Germline V gene lookup returns CDR1 SGHTA and CDR2 FQGNSA. CDR3 length: 13 amino acids. V was shortened by 5 bases and J by 4 bases, with 9 bases between the two germline ends. The CDR3 nucleotides read TGTGCCAGCAGCATGGGGAGGAATCAGCCCCAGCATTTT. Encoded protein: CASSMGRNQPQHF.

The rearrangement joins TRBV9 to TRBJ2-5; 12 bases are shared with TRBD2. CDR1 and CDR2 (germline): SGDLS, YYNGEE. Trimming removed 3 bases from V and 5 bases from J; junction bases left unmatched: 11. CDR3 length equals 17 residues. DNA for the CDR3: TGTGCCAGCAGCGGGGGACTAGCGGGCCGGGGCCGTGAGACCCAGTACTTC. This codes for CASSGGLAGRGRETQYF.

The chain combines TRBV4-3 with TRBJ2-3; 8 positions agree with TRBD2. Germline loops: CDR1 LGHNA, CDR2 YSLEER. J gave up 4 bases and V 0 bases, and 9 bases lay outside the gene matches. This CDR3 region has 17 residues. The CDR3 DNA reads as TGCGCCAGCAGCCAAGATCGACTAGCGTTTAATCCAGATACGCAGTATTTT. Translating it yields CASSQDRLAFNPDTQYF.

This chain links TRBV4-1 with TRBJ2-4; a weak D match, TRBD2 (6 bases). The length of the CDR3 is 15 residues. Trimming shortened V by 1 base and J by 0 bases, and 7 bases separated the two germline ends. Germline lookup yields CDR1 MGHRA and CDR2 YSYEKL. DNA for the CDR3: TGCGCCAGCAGCCAAGGGAGGGTAGCCAAAAACATTCAGTACTTC. Its translation is CASSQGRVAKNIQYF.

This rearrangement joins TRBV11-2 to TRBJ2-5, with D tentatively TRBD1 (6 bases). Between the trimmed V and J ends, which lost 3 bases and 4 bases, there was a span of 15 bases. Germline V CDR1 and CDR2: SGHAT, FQNNGV. The CDR3 totals 15 residues. CDR3 nucleotide sequence: TGTGCCAGCAGCTTCCAGCCGACAGGCATAGAGACCCAGTACTTC. Its protein product is CASSFQPTGIETQYF.

This sequence joins TRBV28 and TRBJ1-2, with D possibly TRBD1 on 5 matching bases. This CDR3 contains 16 residues. V gave up 2 bases and J gave up 4 bases, with 17 bases separating them. The germline CDR1 and CDR2 sequences are MDHEN and SYDVKM. The CDR3 is CASSLLREGPPYGYTF. The CDR3 DNA sequence: TGTGCCAGCAGTTTACTCAGGGAAGGGCCTCCCTATGGCTACACCTTC.

About this clone: Additional DNA sequences in this sample encode the identical CDR3. The J gene is TRBJ2-1, the V gene TRBV19, with D maybe TRBD1 (5 bases). The CDR3 runs 13 residues. CDR1 is LNHDA and CDR2 is SQIVND in the germline V gene (reference sequence). V lost 2 bases and J 6 bases, leaving 8 bases between the germline ends. CDR3 region: CASSISQGNEQFF. In DNA, the CDR3 is TGTGCCAGTAGTATAAGCCAGGGCAATGAGCAGTTCTTC.

This chain connects TRBV28 to TRBJ1-1; D not resolved. The CDR3 consists of 14 residues. Germline CDR1 is MDHEN and CDR2 is SYDVKM. V was clipped by 3 bases and J by 1 base, with 9 bases between them. CDR3 region: CASSFPYSNTEAFF. The CDR3 DNA sequence: TGTGCCAGCAGTTTTCCTTATTCGAACACTGAAGCTTTCTTT.

The chain employs TRBV5-1 and TRBJ2-7, with a possible D match to TRBD2 (5 bases). The CDR3 has 15 residues. V was shortened by 0 bases and J by 7 bases, with 17 bases between the two germline ends. The germline V gene encodes CDR1 SGHRS and CDR2 YFSETQ. The CDR3 sequence: CASSLVAGGEREQYF. The CDR3 DNA reads TGCGCCAGCAGCTTGGTGGCAGGAGGAGAACGAGAGCAGTACTTC.

The rearrangement links TRBV29-1 to TRBJ2-7, with D perhaps TRBD1 (5 bases). The V gene lost 3 bases and the J gene lost 6 bases, with 21 bases spanning the gap. The CDR3 length is 15 residues. The germline V gene encodes CDR1 SQVTM and CDR2 ANQGSEA. The CDR3 DNA reads TGCAGCGTTGACGCCACAGGACCCCCTGGGGTCGAGCAGTACTTC. Its protein product is CSVDATGPPGVEQYF.

The chain recombines TRBV4-2 with TRBJ2-6, with 8 bases matching TRBD1. Per the germline V gene, CDR1 is LGHNA and CDR2 is YNFKEQ. The ends lost 0 bases at V and 0 bases at J; junction bases unmatched: 7. This CDR3 spans 19 amino acids. The CDR3 sequence is CASSQEWDRFTSGANVLTF. CDR3 coding DNA: TGTGCCAGCAGCCAAGAGTGGGACAGGTTCACCTCTGGGGCCAACGTCCTGACTTTC.

The chain employs TRBV10-3 and TRBJ1-6; 7 bases are a match to TRBD1. CDR3 length equals 17 residues. V gave up 1 base and J gave up 0 bases; unmatched junction bases: 3. Germline CDR1 and CDR2: ENHRY and SYGVKD. The chain's CDR3 is CAISELQGSSYNSPLHF. Written as DNA, the CDR3 is TGTGCCATCAGTGAGTTACAGGGGAGCTCCTATAATTCACCCCTCCACTTT.

The J gene is TRBJ1-2, the V gene TRBV7-2; no definite D call. This CDR3 contains 14 residues. Germline values: CDR1 SGHTA, CDR2 FQGNSA. Trimming left V 5 bases short and J 0 bases short, with 10 bases between. The CDR3 region is CASSPSRTNYGYTF. In DNA form, the CDR3 reads TGTGCCAGCAGCCCCTCCAGAACTAACTATGGCTACACCTTC.

This clone was detected once. The chain uses TRBV18 and TRBJ1-2, with TRBD1 matching 9 bases. Per the germline V gene, CDR1 is KGHSH and CDR2 is LQKENI. CDR3 length: 16 amino acids. V shed 3 bases and J 3 bases; nucleotides not matched to a gene: 8. The DNA of the CDR3 is TGTGCCAGCTCACCTACCGGGACAGGGAGTGACTATGGCTACACCTTC. This gives the protein CASSPTGTGSDYGYTF.

The chain joins TRBV7-9 to TRBJ2-3; maybe TRBD2 (6 bases). Trimming removed 11 bases from V and 0 bases from J, with 9 bases in between. Germline V gene sequence: CDR1 SEHNR, CDR2 FQNEAQ (reference sequence). The CDR3 length is 12 residues. The CDR3 DNA reads as TGTGCCGTTCTAGCGAGCACAGATACGCAGTATTTT. It translates to CAVLASTDTQYF.

The chain links TRBV5-1 to TRBJ2-3, with 10 bases lining up with TRBD2. J was trimmed by 5 bases and V by 4 bases; bases with no gene match: 7. The germline V gene has CDR1 SGHRS and CDR2 YFSETQ. The CDR3 runs 15 residues. CDR3 region: CASSRTLAGVDTQYF. Here the CDR3 DNA reads TGCGCCAGCAGCCGAACTCTAGCGGGGGTAGATACGCAGTATTTT.

The V and J genes are TRBV28 and TRBJ1-1; possible D gene TRBD1, 5 bases. Trimming took off 5 bases at V and 10 bases at J, with 20 bases between the two ends. There are 14 residues in the CDR3. Germline CDR1 MDHEN, CDR2 SYDVKM. The CDR3: CASSPLLAGPGAFF. DNA of the CDR3: TGTGCCAGCAGTCCCCTACTCGCGGGACCAGGAGCTTTCTTT.

This clone was seen a few times. The chain employs TRBV9 and TRBJ1-6, with 10 positions matching TRBD1. The CDR3 contains 14 residues. The ends lost 0 bases at V and 11 bases at J; junction bases unmatched: 2. CDR1 and CDR2 from the germline V gene are SGDLS and YYNGEE. The CDR3 sequence is CASSVGQGATPLHF. Here the CDR3 DNA reads TGTGCCAGCAGCGTAGGACAGGGGGCGACACCCCTCCACTTT.

The chain recombines TRBV5-1 with TRBJ1-4; 7 bases are a match to TRBD1. Germline V gene lookup returns CDR1 SGHRS and CDR2 YFSETQ. The V segment lost 7 bases and the J segment 5 bases; nucleotides outside the gene matches: 8. This CDR3 has 14 amino acids. The CDR3 loop reads CASGGGQSNEKLFF. The CDR3 region has the DNA TGCGCCAGCGGTGGGGGACAGTCAAATGAAAAACTGTTTTTT. The whole variable domain, remainder taken from reference TRBV5-1 and TRBJ1-4, is KAGVTQTPRYLIKTRGQQVTLSCSPISGHRSVSWYQQTPGQGLQFLFEYFSETQRNKGNFPGRFSGRQFSNSRSEMNVSTLELGDSALYLCASGGGQSNEKLFFGSGTQLSVL.

The chain carries TRBV6-5 and TRBJ1-1; 7 positions match TRBD1. Germline V gene lookup returns CDR1 MNHEY and CDR2 SVGAGI. This CDR3 spans 13 amino acids. V shed 4 bases and J 1 base; nucleotides not matched to a gene: 0. The CDR3 bases are TGTGCCAGCAGTTGGGACAGGAACACTGAAGCTTTCTTT. It translates to CASSWDRNTEAFF.

The rearrangement joins TRBV4-1 to TRBJ2-4; D gene unclear. This CDR3 region has 16 residues. The ends were cut back, 1 base at V and 0 bases at J, with 10 bases in the middle. Germline V gives CDR1 MGHRA, CDR2 YSYEKL. CDR3 loop: CASSQVRSLAKNIQYF. CDR3 coding DNA: TGCGCCAGCAGCCAAGTTCGGTCACTAGCCAAAAACATTCAGTACTTC.

The chain employs TRBV6-1 and TRBJ2-7; 8 bases map to TRBD1. V was clipped by 4 bases and J by 6 bases; unmatched bases: 11. Germline V lookup: CDR1 MNHNS, CDR2 SASEGT. The CDR3 is 15 residues long. This CDR3 reads CASSGIQGARGEQYF. The CDR3 DNA reads as TGTGCCAGCAGTGGGATTCAGGGGGCTCGTGGCGAGCAGTACTTC.

The gene calls are TRBV7-3 and TRBJ2-7, with 7 bases identical to TRBD1. In germline, CDR1 is SGHTA, CDR2 FQGTGA. The CDR3 length is 14 residues. J was trimmed by 7 bases and V by 5 bases; bases with no gene match: 11. The CDR3 region has the DNA TGTGCCAGCAGCCCTACAGGGGCTAAATTAGAGCAGTACTTC. This translates into CASSPTGAKLEQYF. The full variable domain, completed using reference TRBV7-3 and TRBJ2-7, is GAGVSQTPSNKVTEKGKYVELRCDPISGHTALYWYRQSLGQGPEFLIYFQGTGAADDSGLPNDRFFAVRPEGSVSTLKIQRTERGDSAVYLCASSPTGAKLEQYFGPGTRLTVT.

This chain uses TRBV5-6 with TRBJ2-1, with 10 bases lining up with TRBD2. The germline V gene encodes CDR1 SGHDT and CDR2 YYEEEE. The ends lost 2 bases at V and 9 bases at J; junction bases unmatched: 5. The CDR3 loop spans 14 amino acids. CDR3 coding DNA: TGTGCCAGCAGCTTAGCGGGGGGGTCAGGTGAGCAGTTCTTC. Its protein is CASSLAGGSGEQFF.

This clone was recorded only once. The rearrangement joins TRBV21-1 to TRBJ2-7; TRBD1, the D gene given by the table, was not confirmed from the DNA. TRBV21-1 is marked as a pseudogene. There are 14 residues in the CDR3. CDR3: CASRNGQGYYEQYF. In DNA, the CDR3 is TGTGCCAGCAGGAATGGCCAGGGGTACTACGAGCAGTACTTC.